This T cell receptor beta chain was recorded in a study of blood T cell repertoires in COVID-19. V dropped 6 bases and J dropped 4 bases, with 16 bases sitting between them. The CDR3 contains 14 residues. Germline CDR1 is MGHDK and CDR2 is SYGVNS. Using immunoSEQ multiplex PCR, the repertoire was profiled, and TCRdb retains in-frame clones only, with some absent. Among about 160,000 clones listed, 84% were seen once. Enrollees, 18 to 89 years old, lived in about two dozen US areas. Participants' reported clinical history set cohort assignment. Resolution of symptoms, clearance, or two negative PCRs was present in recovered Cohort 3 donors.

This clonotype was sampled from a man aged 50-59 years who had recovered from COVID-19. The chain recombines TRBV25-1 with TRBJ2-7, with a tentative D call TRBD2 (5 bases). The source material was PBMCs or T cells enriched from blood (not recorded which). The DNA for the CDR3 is TGTGCCAGCAGAAATCCGGGGAACAATTACGAGCAGTACTTC. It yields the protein CASRNPGNNYEQYF.